The T cell receptor (beta chain) described here comes from a study of shared clonotypes between healthy human individuals. Assay used: immunoSEQ multiplex PCR; TCRdb lists only in-frame clones, some missing. The sample lists around 1.9 million clones; 85% to 95% were seen once. In the naive CD8 group, cells lacked CD45RO and were positively selected for CCR7, so terminally differentiated effector memory CD45RA+ cells were left out. Sequencing was performed on naive CD8+ T cells from PBMCs. The TCR comes from a man between 18 and 35 years old in good health. Some clones in this sample may be carry-over from other donors' samples.

In DNA, the CDR3 is TGTGCCAGCAGCTCGTCCCGGGAACAGGGGGCTTCAGAGACCCAGTACTTC. Amino acid sequence: CASSSSREQGASETQYF. The J gene is TRBJ2-5, the V gene TRBV28; 9 bases line up with TRBD1. CDR1 is MDHEN, CDR2 SYDVKM, per germline. Trimming took 6 bases from V and 4 from J; bases not matched to a gene: 15. The CDR3 spans 17 residues.